The 4 T cell receptor beta chains listed next were all sequenced from one sample in a study of cytomegalovirus exposure and HLA in healthy donors (dated by TCRdb to about 2017). The method was the immunoSEQ multiplex PCR assay. For the multiplex PCR, a mixture combining 60 forward primers for TCR Vbeta segments and 13 reverse primers for TCR Jbeta segments was used. TCRdb limited this immuneACCESS table to in-frame rearrangements with V and J called. A share of clones is missing; checked studies link under half to unresolved V genes, and the rest is unexplained. Across this sample there are more than 95,000 clones, with 80% seen only once. Around 10% of the sample goes to the ten largest clones. The sample comprised PBMCs. The origin of the receptors is a man aged 30-40 years in good health and CMV-seropositive.

In this sample, this clone turned up a few times. The genes are TRBV27 and TRBJ2-7; D may be TRBD2 (6 bases). Trimming left V 4 bases short and J 0 bases short, with 16 bases between. CDR3 length equals 16 residues. The germline CDR1 and CDR2 sequences are MNHEY and SMNVEV (reference sequence). CDR3 bases: TGTGCCAGCAGTTATGCGGGGCGCGAGATCTCCTACGAGCAGTACTTC. Translation: CASSYAGREISYEQYF.

The chain couples TRBV6-4 to TRBJ2-2, with TRBD1 matching over 10 bases. J lost 0 bases, V lost 7 bases, and 5 bases had no gene match. Germline values: CDR1 MRHNA, CDR2 SNTAGT. The length of the CDR3 is 16 residues. CDR3 sequence (DNA): TGTGCCAGCAAGAGACAGGGGGCATCGAACACCGGGGAGCTGTTTTTT. Encoded protein: CASKRQGASNTGELFF.

V and J are TRBV7-3 and TRBJ2-3; possible D gene TRBD2, 5 bases. Germline V lookup: CDR1 SGHTA, CDR2 FQGTGA. V gave up 3 bases and J gave up 1 base, with 11 bases separating them. This CDR3 is 15 amino acids long. The CDR3 DNA is TGTGCCAGCAGCTTCGAGGGAAGGGGCACAGATACGCAGTATTTT. It encodes CASSFEGRGTDTQYF.

The chain carries TRBV2 and TRBJ2-7; the D is unclear. Germline CDR1 is SNHLY and CDR2 is FYNNEI. The length of the CDR3 is 11 residues. Trimming took off 5 bases at V and 3 bases at J, with 5 bases between the two ends. DNA of the CDR3: TGTGCCAGCAGTTACTACTACGAGCAGTACTTC. Its protein is CASSYYYEQYF.